A selection of T cell receptor beta chains follows, all from one sample in a study of cytomegalovirus exposure and HLA in healthy donors. Some clones are missing from TCRdb's copy, which holds only in-frame ones; the method was immunoSEQ multiplex PCR. This table has fewer than 200,000 clones, more than 75% appearing once. The material sequenced was PBMCs. The receptors shown here come from a girl between 10 and 17 years old in good health and CMV-seropositive. Both conserved end residues are part of each CDR3. A D gene is named only where the DNA matches it firmly. Size is stated for part of the rows, as once, few or many counts, or as a class when the clone is expanded.

NA TRBJ2-2 TRBV7-6 few CASSLGTVGPNTGELFF TGTGCCAGCAGCTTAGGGACAGTCGGGCCTAACACCGGGGAGCTGTTTTTT
NA TRBJ1-5 TRBV7-8 once CASSPTMTGDGQPQHF TGTGCCAGCAGCCCGACAATGACAGGCGACGGGCAGCCCCAGCATTTT
NA TRBJ2-1 TRBV30 NA CAWSGVASDEQFF TGTGCCTGGAGTGGCGTAGCTTCCGATGAGCAGTTCTTC
NA TRBJ1-1 TRBV10-3 NA CAISVEGLLMNTEAFF TGTGCCATCAGTGTGGAGGGTCTACTCATGAACACTGAAGCTTTCTTT
NA TRBJ2-5 TRBV7-8 NA CASSRQDQETQYF TGTGCCAGCAGCAGACAGGATCAAGAGACCCAGTACTTC
TRBD1 TRBJ1-1 TRBV28 NA CASTVGQGWSEAFF TGTGCCAGCACGGTGGGACAGGGGTGGTCTGAAGCTTTCTTT
NA TRBJ2-3 TRBV6-1 NA CASTLSRGDTQYF TGTGCCAGTACTCTTTCGCGGGGAGATACGCAGTATTTT
TRBD2 TRBJ2-7 TRBV29-1 NA CSVEDGGVSGSSYEQYF TGCAGCGTTGAAGATGGAGGGGTTAGCGGGAGCTCCTACGAGCAGTACTTC
TRBD2 TRBJ2-7 TRBV6-1 NA CASSDPGLAAYEQYF TGTGCCAGCAGTGACCCGGGACTAGCGGCCTACGAGCAGTACTTC
NA TRBJ1-3 TRBV6-1 once CASSETDFRSGNTIYF TGTGCCAGCAGTGAGACGGACTTCCGCTCTGGAAACACCATATATTTT
NA TRBJ1-4 TRBV4-3 NA CASSQDRGEVYEKLFF TGCGCCAGCAGCCAAGATCGGGGGGAGGTTTATGAAAAACTGTTTTTT
TRBD1 TRBJ2-5 TRBV9 NA CASSVATGEETQYF TGTGCCAGCAGCGTAGCCACAGGGGAGGAGACCCAGTACTTC
NA TRBJ2-1 TRBV12-5 NA CASAVTQSSYNEQFF TGTGCTAGTGCCGTGACACAAAGCTCCTACAATGAGCAGTTCTTC
NA TRBJ1-5 TRBV30 NA CAWSVDSKSNQPQHF TGTGCCTGGAGTGTTGACAGTAAAAGCAATCAGCCCCAGCATTTT
TRBD2 TRBJ2-7 TRBV10-3 NA CAIRSLAGGVYEQYF TGTGCCATCAGATCTCTCGCGGGGGGCGTCTACGAGCAGTACTTC
NA TRBJ1-5 TRBV6-6 once CASWEGQGNQPQHF TGTGCCAGCTGGGAGGGGCAGGGCAATCAGCCCCAGCATTTT
NA TRBJ1-1 TRBV27 NA CASSLWKGVNTEAFF TGTGCCAGCAGTTTATGGAAGGGGGTGAACACTGAAGCTTTCTTT
TRBD1 TRBJ2-7 TRBV28 NA CASSSGQEQYF TGTGCCAGCAGCTCGGGACAGGAGCAGTACTTC
NA TRBJ1-2 TRBV4-1 NA CASSQVQGRYGYTF TGCGCCAGCAGCCAAGTCCAGGGGAGATATGGCTACACCTTC
TRBD1 TRBJ2-7 TRBV6-5 NA CATSQGEWEQYF TGTGCCACCTCACAGGGGGAATGGGAGCAGTACTTC
TRBD2 TRBJ2-1 TRBV6-5 NA CASSYVVGGPLEFF TGTGCCAGCAGTTACGTGGTGGGAGGGCCTCTGGAGTTCTTC
NA TRBJ1-5 TRBV4-1 once CASSQRHYPAGGYGQPQHF TGCGCCAGCAGCCAAAGACATTACCCCGCGGGGGGGTACGGTCAGCCCCAGCATTTT
NA TRBJ1-1 TRBV6-6 NA CASSKTGSPEAFF TGTGCCAGCAGTAAGACAGGTTCCCCTGAAGCTTTCTTT
NA TRBJ1-2 TRBV6-5 NA CASSPRDIPGYTF TGTGCCAGCAGCCCCCGGGACATCCCTGGCTACACCTTC
TRBD2 TRBJ2-3 TRBV5-1 NA CASSLVGSGSTDTQYF TGCGCCAGCAGCTTGGTGGGTAGCGGGAGCACAGATACGCAGTATTTT
NA TRBJ1-1 TRBV9 NA CASSVVGRGEAFF TGTGCCAGCAGCGTAGTAGGGAGAGGTGAAGCTTTCTTT
TRBD1 TRBJ2-7 TRBV27 NA CASKGQGDYEQYF TGTGCCAGCAAGGGACAGGGGGACTACGAGCAGTACTTC
TRBD1 TRBJ2-5 TRBV7-3 NA CASSLHRGLGQETQYF TGTGCCAGCAGCTTGCACAGGGGTTTGGGCCAAGAGACCCAGTACTTC
TRBD2 TRBJ2-3 TRBV7-2 NA CASSLAASGGDTQYF TGTGCCAGCAGCTTAGCAGCTAGCGGGGGCGATACGCAGTATTTT
NA TRBJ1-4 TRBV6-1 NA CASTRHRGEKLFF TGTGCCAGCACCCGGCACCGCGGTGAAAAACTGTTTTTT
TRBD1 TRBJ2-1 TRBV14 once CASSQAPGQGANEQFF TGTGCCAGCAGCCAAGCCCCGGGACAGGGGGCCAATGAGCAGTTCTTC
NA TRBJ1-1 TRBV6-5 NA CASSYRGGNTEAFF TGTGCCAGCAGTTACAGGGGGGGGAACACTGAAGCTTTCTTT
NA TRBJ2-3 TRBV5-1 NA CASARPDTQYF TGCGCCAGCGCGCGGCCAGATACGCAGTATTTT
TRBD2 TRBJ2-1 TRBV7-3 NA CASSLNDLIWTSLSRGSYNEQFF TGTGCCAGCAGCTTAAACGACCTTATTTGGACTAGTTTGTCTCGGGGCTCCTACAATGAGCAGTTCTTC
TRBD1 TRBJ1-1 TRBV11-2 NA CASSFTGENTEAFF TGTGCCAGCAGCTTCACAGGGGAGAACACTGAAGCTTTCTTT
TRBD2 TRBJ2-1 TRBV7-2 few CASSPSLLSGGDEQFF TGTGCCAGCAGCCCCAGCCTTCTTAGCGGGGGGGATGAGCAGTTCTTC
NA TRBJ2-4 TRBV2 NA CASSEVGIGKDIQYF TGTGCCAGCAGTGAAGTGGGAATCGGGAAAGACATTCAGTACTTC
TRBD1 TRBJ1-2 TRBV6-6 NA CASSRDRGQSNYGYTF TGTGCCAGCAGCCGCGACCGGGGACAGAGCAACTATGGCTACACCTTC
NA TRBJ1-4 TRBV7-2 NA CASSNPSTNEKLFF TGTGCCAGCAGCAATCCCTCAACTAATGAAAAACTGTTTTTT
NA TRBJ2-1 TRBV27 NA CASSLDFRYNEQFF TGTGCCAGCAGTTTAGATTTCCGGTACAATGAGCAGTTCTTC
NA TRBJ2-1 TRBV28 NA CASSAGSNEQFF TGTGCCAGCAGCGCAGGATCAAATGAGCAGTTCTTC
TRBD1 TRBJ1-4 TRBV28 NA CASSEGGVATNEKLFF TGTGCCAGCAGCGAAGGGGGCGTTGCAACTAATGAAAAACTGTTTTTT
TRBD1 TRBJ1-1 TRBV2 NA CARGQGGHTEAFF TGTGCCCGTGGGCAGGGGGGCCACACTGAAGCTTTCTTT
TRBD1 TRBJ1-4 TRBV27 NA CASSFDRATNEKLFF TGTGCCAGCAGTTTCGACAGGGCAACTAATGAAAAACTGTTTTTT
NA TRBJ1-4 TRBV9 NA CASSARQVAEKLFF TGTGCCAGCAGCGCCCGACAGGTCGCTGAAAAACTGTTTTTT
NA TRBJ1-2 TRBV2 NA CAIPSGGGHYGYTF TGTGCCATCCCGTCGGGGGGCGGACACTATGGCTACACCTTC
NA TRBJ1-3 TRBV9 NA CASSVAVGGEVFSGNTIYF TGTGCCAGCAGCGTAGCGGTAGGAGGGGAGGTGTTCTCTGGAAACACCATATATTTT
NA TRBJ2-1 TRBV7-2 NA CASSLKTGPGEQFF TGTGCCAGCAGCTTAAAGACAGGCCCCGGGGAGCAGTTCTTC
NA TRBJ2-3 TRBV6-5 NA CASSYGAGITDTQYF TGTGCCAGCAGTTACGGGGCGGGGATCACAGATACGCAGTATTTT
NA TRBJ1-4 TRBV11-2 NA CASSLDSGFEETNEKLFF TGTGCCAGCAGCTTAGATTCGGGATTCGAGGAGACTAATGAAAAACTGTTTTTT
TRBD2 TRBJ2-1 TRBV30 NA CAWTGLANYNEQFF TGTGCCTGGACCGGACTAGCGAACTACAATGAGCAGTTCTTC
TRBD1 TRBJ1-4 TRBV7-9 NA CASSLEGGGKLFF TGTGCCAGCAGCTTAGAAGGGGGCGGAAAACTGTTTTTT
TRBD1 TRBJ2-1 TRBV7-8 few CASSEQGARVQFF TGTGCCAGCAGCGAACAGGGGGCTAGAGTACAGTTCTTC